This TCR beta chain was captured by sequencing in a study of T cell responses to AZD1222 COVID-19 vaccine. Findings and limits, study-wide: With dominance at 160-218 and 743-854, vaccine-associated CD4 TCRs spanned spike. White British donors predominated, females outnumbered males, and clonal diversity was possibly underestimated. Without day 14 samples, only post-peak T cell repertoires were studied. Close to half of all spike-specific TCRs reportedly target regions of the variants that are unmutated.

Per the germline V gene, CDR1 is SEHNR and CDR2 is FQNEAQ (reference sequence). CDR3 length equals 12 residues. V gave up 5 bases and J gave up 7 bases, with 11 bases separating them. Generated by immunoSEQ multiplex PCR, the TCRdb table keeps only in-frame clones and is missing some. The table shows 140,000 to 150,000 clones, with approximately 94% occurring only once. About this clone itself: Its antigen is unidentified.

The rearrangement uses TRBV7-9 and TRBJ1-1; D not certain. The sequenced sample was peripheral blood, obtained on day 0 of AZD1222 vaccination. The TCR was taken from an adult in good health. The CDR3 DNA reads TGTGCCAGCAGCCTACCGGTAGGTGAAGCTTTCTTT. Residues: CASSLPVGEAFF. The full variable domain, in which reference TRBV7-9 and TRBJ1-1 provide the parts outside the CDR3, is DTGVSQNPRHKITKRGQNVTFRCDPISEHNRLYWYRQTLGQGPEFLTYFQNEAQLEKSRLLSDRFSAERPKGSFSTLEIQRTEQGDSAMYLCASSLPVGEAFFGQGTRLTVV.